This TCR beta chain is drawn from a study of T cells after yellow fever vaccination. Germline CDR1 reads SGHVS; CDR2 reads FQNEAQ. The CDR3 has 14 amino acids. With respect to this clonotype: One end of the junction fails to match germline, which may point to a read error.

TCRdb ran MiXCR on the 5' RACE reads and lists one entry per CDR3 protein. The sample carries some 220,000 distinct CDR3 sequences, around 3.1% recorded once. The source is a man aged 18 to 29 who received the YFV17D yellow fever vaccine. The chain links TRBV7-8 to TRBJ1-5; D may be TRBD1 (6 bases). The starting material was CD4+ T cells sorted from PBMCs, obtained 10 days after the yellow fever booster vaccination. The CDR3: CAGSETGLFQPQHF. As DNA, the CDR3 is TGTGCCGGCAGCGAAACAGGGTTATTTCAGCCCCAGCATTTT.